The clone carrying this T cell receptor beta chain was seen only a few times. Different DNA sequences within this sample yield the same CDR3. The data stem from a study of shared clonotypes between healthy human individuals. CDR3 length: 13 residues. V shed 5 bases and J 2 bases; nucleotides not matched to a gene: 0. Germline V lookup: CDR1 LNHDA, CDR2 SQIVND (reference sequence). Clones were read by immunoSEQ multiplex PCR, and TCRdb kept only the in-frame ones, dropping some. The table shows about 520,000 clones, with 90% to 96% occurring only once. The material sequenced was naive CD4+ T cells sorted from blood. The subset here: CD45RA+ positively selected. V usage is TRBV19 and J usage is TRBJ1-5; TRBD1 agrees at 7 bases. The TCR sequence derives from a woman in her 30s in good health. The CDR3 spells CASSGTGNQPQHF. As DNA, the CDR3 is TGTGCCAGTAGTGGGACAGGCAATCAGCCCCAGCATTTT.